Included here is one TCR beta chain sequence, with context. The target antigen is unknown. This sample was taken from a study of long-term antiretroviral therapy in people with HIV. Study results and caveats: Every time point showed a repertoire led by clones expanded before ART.

An immunoSEQ assay, version v3.0, was performed at survey level. The sequencing target was about 35,000-55,000 T-cell genomes per sample. Method: immunoSEQ multiplex PCR; TCRdb's copy keeps in-frame clones and lacks some. The data contain around 30,000 clones, approximately 86% of them singletons. The CDR3 runs to 13 residues. Trimming shortened V by 6 bases and J by 3 bases, and 9 bases separated the two germline ends. Germline-derived CDR1 and CDR2 are KGHSH and LQKENI. The receptor was derived from a man in his forties or fifties with HIV. The specimen comprised unsorted PBMCs, sampled 3 years after starting antiretroviral therapy. The chain recombines TRBV18 with TRBJ2-1; D unresolved. CDR3 protein: CASSSERYNEQFF. The CDR3 bases are TGTGCCAGCTCCTCAGAACGCTACAATGAGCAGTTCTTC.